This T cell receptor (beta chain) was retrieved from a study of cytomegalovirus exposure and HLA in healthy donors. Study information: The use of the same platform for the roughly 110 validation repertoires and the 666 first-cohort repertoires was reported by a later analysis.

The study, taken as a whole, reports: Per published reports, the classifier diagnosed cytomegalovirus status with high specificity and sensitivity. More than 150 TCR beta chains were listed as cytomegalovirus-associated. It was found in a later analysis that first-cohort TCR clusters tended to co-occur in the 100 to 150 validation repertoires.

Some clones are missing from TCRdb's copy, which holds only in-frame ones; the method was immunoSEQ multiplex PCR. Of some 83,000 clones in the sample, around 94% were seen once. V lost 7 bases, J lost 3 bases, and 12 bases stayed unmatched. CDR1 is SGHAT, CDR2 FQDESV, per germline (reference sequence). CDR3 length equals 16 residues. About this clone itself: What it binds is unknown.

This clonotype was sampled from a woman between 18 and 30 years old in good health and CMV-seropositive. The V call is TRBV11-1, the J call TRBJ2-5, with TRBD1 identical over 9 bases. What was sequenced was PBMCs. The CDR3 sequence is CASTQQDRGTKETQYF. The CDR3 bases are TGTGCCAGCACCCAGCAGGACAGGGGTACTAAAGAGACCCAGTACTTC.